This TCR beta chain is from a study of T cell responses to AZD1222 COVID-19 vaccine. Study-level points and caveats: Just a handful of people given AZD1222 tested seropositive at baseline. The study reported that nearly half of spike-specific TCRs target unmutated variant regions. Mostly white British, mostly female donors; authors suggested clonal diversity may be underestimated.

TCRdb's table, derived via immunoSEQ multiplex PCR, lists solely in-frame clones and lacks some. The sample holds about 210,000 clones, around 94% seen once. Note on this clone: Antigen specificity is unknown.

V lost 0 bases and J lost 5, with 9 bases in between. The length of the CDR3 is 14 residues. The V gene's germline CDR1 is SGHRS and CDR2 YFSETQ. The sequences come from peripheral blood, collected 28 days after the second dose of the MenACWY control vaccine. This chain links TRBV5-1 with TRBJ2-1; D uncertain. This clonotype was sampled from an adult who received the MenACWY meningococcal vaccine as a control. CDR3 region: CASSLAIGNNEQFF. The CDR3, as DNA: TGCGCCAGCAGCTTGGCCATAGGGAACAATGAGCAGTTCTTC.